The rows below give T cell receptor beta chains drawn from one sample of a study of T-cell memory formation after mild COVID-19. TCRdb re-called the 5' RACE reads with MiXCR, one entry per CDR3 protein. The profile shows 80,000 to 95,000 distinct CDR3 sequences, around 27% of them singletons. Sequencing was done on a sample of PBMCs or a T cell subset sorted from them (not recorded which). All receptors derive from a man in his late teens or twenties who had mild COVID-19 (a few samples of this study predate the infection). Cell type and time point are not known. CDR3s include the opening cysteine and the closing phenylalanine or tryptophan. Fields, in order: V gene, J gene, CDR3 protein.

v_gene: TRBV20-1
j_gene: TRBJ1-1
CDR3aa: CSARLPPVGDGTEAFF

v_gene: TRBV6-5
j_gene: TRBJ1-5
CDR3aa: CASSYTRVNQPQHF

v_gene: TRBV2
j_gene: TRBJ2-3
CDR3aa: CASSSGTSNPDTQYF

v_gene: TRBV4-1
j_gene: TRBJ2-3
CDR3aa: CASSQVTGGGAADTQYF

v_gene: TRBV27
j_gene: TRBJ2-6
CDR3aa: CASSFGSSGANVLTF

v_gene: TRBV11-3
j_gene: TRBJ2-1
CDR3aa: CASSATYNEQFF

v_gene: TRBV27
j_gene: TRBJ2-3
CDR3aa: CASSSRTHDTQYF

v_gene: TRBV7-6
j_gene: TRBJ1-4
CDR3aa: CASSFGEGATNEKLFF

v_gene: TRBV21-1
j_gene: TRBJ2-1
CDR3aa: CASSASGRDKNNEQFF

v_gene: TRBV6-2/TRBV6-3
j_gene: TRBJ1-4
CDR3aa: CASSYSMVQANEKLFF

v_gene: TRBV12-3/TRBV12-4
j_gene: TRBJ2-5
CDR3aa: CASSPPGLQETQYF

v_gene: TRBV19
j_gene: TRBJ2-3
CDR3aa: CASSYGSNTQYF

v_gene: TRBV4-1
j_gene: TRBJ2-1
CDR3aa: CASSQSGSSYNEQFF

v_gene: TRBV7-9
j_gene: TRBJ1-2
CDR3aa: CASSLPRFYGYTF

v_gene: TRBV23-1
j_gene: TRBJ2-6
CDR3aa: CASRTLSGANVLTF

v_gene: TRBV4-1
j_gene: TRBJ2-5
CDR3aa: CASSQVLLGETQYF

v_gene: TRBV4-1
j_gene: TRBJ2-2
CDR3aa: CASSQDLDYTGELFF

v_gene: TRBV6-5
j_gene: TRBJ1-5
CDR3aa: CASSYGATQPQHF

v_gene: TRBV7-9
j_gene: TRBJ1-1
CDR3aa: CASSLESGMNTEAFF

v_gene: TRBV5-1
j_gene: TRBJ1-2
CDR3aa: CASSLSRGDGYTF

v_gene: TRBV6-2/TRBV6-3
j_gene: TRBJ2-2
CDR3aa: CASSYSWAGANTGELFF

v_gene: TRBV20-1
j_gene: TRBJ2-1
CDR3aa: CSARDRERGEQFF

v_gene: TRBV15
j_gene: TRBJ2-1
CDR3aa: CATGAGTSSSGEQFF

v_gene: TRBV7-9
j_gene: TRBJ1-4
CDR3aa: CATGTPGAHNEKLFF

v_gene: TRBV29-1
j_gene: TRBJ2-7
CDR3aa: CSILTDSSYEQYF

v_gene: TRBV6-5
j_gene: TRBJ2-1
CDR3aa: CASSQLAGEVGEQFF

v_gene: TRBV5-1
j_gene: TRBJ2-3
CDR3aa: CASSLSPGLADTQYF

v_gene: TRBV12-3/TRBV12-4
j_gene: TRBJ1-1
CDR3aa: CASSPDSEAFF

v_gene: TRBV11-2
j_gene: TRBJ2-3
CDR3aa: CASSLDSVTDTQYF

v_gene: TRBV5-6
j_gene: TRBJ2-7
CDR3aa: CASALGGSEQYF

v_gene: TRBV3-1
j_gene: TRBJ2-2
CDR3aa: CASSQDGAGELFF

v_gene: TRBV6-2/TRBV6-3
j_gene: TRBJ1-5
CDR3aa: CASSDRGSNQPQHF

v_gene: TRBV12-3/TRBV12-4
j_gene: TRBJ2-1
CDR3aa: CASTNNEQFF

v_gene: TRBV7-9
j_gene: TRBJ2-5
CDR3aa: CASSLKVQETQYF

v_gene: TRBV4-3
j_gene: TRBJ2-4
CDR3aa: CASSQDRGSGLVDDIQYF

v_gene: TRBV10-3
j_gene: TRBJ2-7
CDR3aa: CAISGDRSYEQYF

v_gene: TRBV10-2
j_gene: TRBJ2-3
CDR3aa: CASSRTSGRRTADTDTQYF

v_gene: TRBV2
j_gene: TRBJ2-3
CDR3aa: CASSEVSDSTDTQYF

v_gene: TRBV4-3
j_gene: TRBJ2-7
CDR3aa: CASSLDRARGEQYF

v_gene: TRBV24-1
j_gene: TRBJ2-5
CDR3aa: CATSGWDGKVQETQYF

v_gene: TRBV25-1
j_gene: TRBJ2-2
CDR3aa: CASRGRGIGELFF

v_gene: TRBV29-1
j_gene: TRBJ2-1
CDR3aa: CSVNGGVPSYNEQFF

v_gene: TRBV6-6
j_gene: TRBJ2-1
CDR3aa: CASSYSRGGSYNEQFF

v_gene: TRBV7-9
j_gene: TRBJ1-1
CDR3aa: CASSSPQDTEAFF

v_gene: TRBV3-1
j_gene: TRBJ1-4
CDR3aa: CASSNNDRLNEKLFF